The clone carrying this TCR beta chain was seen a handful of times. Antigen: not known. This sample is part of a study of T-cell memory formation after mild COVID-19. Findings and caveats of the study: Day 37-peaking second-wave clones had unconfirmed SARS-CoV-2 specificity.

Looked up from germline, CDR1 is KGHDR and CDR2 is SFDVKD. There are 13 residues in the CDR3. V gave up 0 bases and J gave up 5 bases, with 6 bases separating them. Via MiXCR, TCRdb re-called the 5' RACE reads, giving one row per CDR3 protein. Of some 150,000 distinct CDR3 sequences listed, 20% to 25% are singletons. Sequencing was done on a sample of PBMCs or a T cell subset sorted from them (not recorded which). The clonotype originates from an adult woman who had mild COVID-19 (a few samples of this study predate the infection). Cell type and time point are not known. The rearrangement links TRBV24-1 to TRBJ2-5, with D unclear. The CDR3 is CATSDLDGETQYF. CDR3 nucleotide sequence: TGTGCCACCAGTGATTTGGACGGGGAGACCCAGTACTTC.